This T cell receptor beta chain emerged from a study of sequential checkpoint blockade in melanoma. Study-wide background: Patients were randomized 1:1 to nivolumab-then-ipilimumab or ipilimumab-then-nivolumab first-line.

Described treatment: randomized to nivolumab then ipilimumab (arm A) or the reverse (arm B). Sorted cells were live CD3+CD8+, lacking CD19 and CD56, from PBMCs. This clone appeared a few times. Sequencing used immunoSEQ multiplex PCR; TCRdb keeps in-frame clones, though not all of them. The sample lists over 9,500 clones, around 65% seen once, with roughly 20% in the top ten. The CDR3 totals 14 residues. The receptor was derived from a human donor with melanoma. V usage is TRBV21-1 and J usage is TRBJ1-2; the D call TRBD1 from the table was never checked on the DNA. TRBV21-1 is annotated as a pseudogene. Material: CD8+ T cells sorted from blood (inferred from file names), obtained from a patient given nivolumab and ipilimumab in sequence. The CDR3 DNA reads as TGTGCCAGCAGCTTAGGAGACAGGGGGCATGGCTACACCTTC. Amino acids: CASSLGDRGHGYTF.